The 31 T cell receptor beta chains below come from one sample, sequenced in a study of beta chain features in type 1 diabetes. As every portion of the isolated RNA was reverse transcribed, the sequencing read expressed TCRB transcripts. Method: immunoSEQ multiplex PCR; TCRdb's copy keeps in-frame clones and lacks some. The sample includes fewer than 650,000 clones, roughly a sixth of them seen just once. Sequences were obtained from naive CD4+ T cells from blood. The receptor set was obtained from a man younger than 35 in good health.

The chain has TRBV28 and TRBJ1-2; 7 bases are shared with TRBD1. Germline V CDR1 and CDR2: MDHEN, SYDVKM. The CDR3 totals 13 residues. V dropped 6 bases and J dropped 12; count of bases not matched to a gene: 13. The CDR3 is CASRRQGREGDTF. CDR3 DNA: TGTGCCAGCAGACGACAGGGAAGGGAGGGAGACACCTTC.

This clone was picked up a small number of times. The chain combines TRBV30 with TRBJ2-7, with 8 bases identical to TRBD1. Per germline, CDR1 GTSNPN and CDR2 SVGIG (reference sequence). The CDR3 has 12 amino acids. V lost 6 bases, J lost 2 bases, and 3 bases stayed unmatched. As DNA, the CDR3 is TGTGCCTGCCAGACAGGGGCCTACGAGCAGTACTTC. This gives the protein CACQTGAYEQYF.

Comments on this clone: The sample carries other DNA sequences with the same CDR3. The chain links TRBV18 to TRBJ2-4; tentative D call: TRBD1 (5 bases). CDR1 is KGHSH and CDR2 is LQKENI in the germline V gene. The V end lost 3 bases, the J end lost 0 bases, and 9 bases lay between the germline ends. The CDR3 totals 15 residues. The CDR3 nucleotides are TGTGCCAGCTCACCGGGGCATCTAGCCAAAAACATTCAGTACTTC. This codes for CASSPGHLAKNIQYF.

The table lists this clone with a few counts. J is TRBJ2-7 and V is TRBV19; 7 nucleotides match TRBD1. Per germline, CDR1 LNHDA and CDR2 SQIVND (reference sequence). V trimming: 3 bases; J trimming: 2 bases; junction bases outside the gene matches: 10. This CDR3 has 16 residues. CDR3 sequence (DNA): TGTGCCAGTAGTATTAGGGGGACAGCTTCACCCTACGAGCAGTACTTC. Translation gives CASSIRGTASPYEQYF.

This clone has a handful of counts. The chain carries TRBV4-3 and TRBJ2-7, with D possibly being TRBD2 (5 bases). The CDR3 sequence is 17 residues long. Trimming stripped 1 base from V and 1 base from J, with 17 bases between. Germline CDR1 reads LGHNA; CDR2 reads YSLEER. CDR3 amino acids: CASSQARSLAFSYEQYF. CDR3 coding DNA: TGCGCCAGCAGCCAAGCCCGCTCTCTAGCATTTTCCTACGAGCAGTACTTC.

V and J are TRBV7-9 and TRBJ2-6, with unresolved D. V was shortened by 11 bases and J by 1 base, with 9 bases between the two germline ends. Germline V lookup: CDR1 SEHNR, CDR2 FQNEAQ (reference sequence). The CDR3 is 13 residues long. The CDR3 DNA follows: TGTGCCGGGGATCGATCTGGGGCCAACGTCCTGACTTTC. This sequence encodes CAGDRSGANVLTF.

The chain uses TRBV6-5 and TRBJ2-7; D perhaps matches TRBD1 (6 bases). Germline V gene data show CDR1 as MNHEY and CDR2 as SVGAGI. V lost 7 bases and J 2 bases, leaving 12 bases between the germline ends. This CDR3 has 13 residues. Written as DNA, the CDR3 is TGTGCCAGCATAGACAGGAAAGCCTACGAGCAGTACTTC. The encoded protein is CASIDRKAYEQYF.

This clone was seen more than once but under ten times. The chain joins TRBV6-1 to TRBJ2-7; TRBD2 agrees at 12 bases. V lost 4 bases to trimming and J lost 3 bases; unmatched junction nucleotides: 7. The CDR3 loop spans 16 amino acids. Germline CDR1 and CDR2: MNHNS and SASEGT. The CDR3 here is CASSVMTSGSVYEQYF. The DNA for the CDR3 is TGTGCCAGCAGTGTCATGACTAGCGGGAGCGTCTACGAGCAGTACTTC.

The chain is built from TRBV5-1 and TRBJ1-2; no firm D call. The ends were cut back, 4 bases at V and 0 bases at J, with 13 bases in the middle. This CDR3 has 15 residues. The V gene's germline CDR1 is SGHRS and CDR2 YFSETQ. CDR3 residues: CASSQGRLSNYGYTF. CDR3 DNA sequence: TGCGCCAGCAGCCAAGGACGGCTGTCTAACTATGGCTACACCTTC.

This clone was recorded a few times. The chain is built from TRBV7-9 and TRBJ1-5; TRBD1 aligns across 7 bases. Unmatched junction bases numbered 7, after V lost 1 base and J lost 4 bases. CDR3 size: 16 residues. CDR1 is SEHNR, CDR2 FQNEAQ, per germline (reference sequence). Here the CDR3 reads CASSLGTGSKNQPQHF. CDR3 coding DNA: TGTGCCAGCAGCTTAGGGACAGGTTCGAAGAATCAGCCCCAGCATTTT.

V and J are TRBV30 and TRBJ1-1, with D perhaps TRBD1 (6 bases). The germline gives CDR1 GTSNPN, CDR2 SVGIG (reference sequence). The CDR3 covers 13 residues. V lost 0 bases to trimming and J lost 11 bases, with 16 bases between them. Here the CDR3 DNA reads TGTGCCTGGAGTGTACAGACCGGGACATCCGCTTTCTTT. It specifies CAWSVQTGTSAFF.

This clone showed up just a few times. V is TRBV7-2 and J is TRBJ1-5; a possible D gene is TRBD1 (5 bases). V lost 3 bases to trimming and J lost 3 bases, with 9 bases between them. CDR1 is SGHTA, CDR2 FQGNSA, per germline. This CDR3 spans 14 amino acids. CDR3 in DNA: TGTGCCAGCAGCTTCGGCAGGGTCAATCAGCCCCAGCATTTT. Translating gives CASSFGRVNQPQHF.

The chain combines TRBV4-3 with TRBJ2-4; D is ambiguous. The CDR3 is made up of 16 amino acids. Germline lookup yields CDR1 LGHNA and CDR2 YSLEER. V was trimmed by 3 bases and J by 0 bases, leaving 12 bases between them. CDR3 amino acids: CASSHGPQLAKNIQYF. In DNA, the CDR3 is TGCGCCAGCAGCCACGGACCACAGCTAGCCAAAAACATTCAGTACTTC.

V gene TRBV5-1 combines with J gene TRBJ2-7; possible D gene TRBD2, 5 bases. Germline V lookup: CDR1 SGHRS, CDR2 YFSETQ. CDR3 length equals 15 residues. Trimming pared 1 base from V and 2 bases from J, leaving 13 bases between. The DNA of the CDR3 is TGCGCCAGCAGCTTGTTGGCTGACTACACCTACGAGCAGTACTTC. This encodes CASSLLADYTYEQYF. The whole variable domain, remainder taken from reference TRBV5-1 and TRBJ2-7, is KAGVTQTPRYLIKTRGQQVTLSCSPISGHRSVSWYQQTPGQGLQFLFEYFSETQRNKGNFPGRFSGRQFSNSRSEMNVSTLELGDSALYLCASSLLADYTYEQYFGPGTRLTVT.

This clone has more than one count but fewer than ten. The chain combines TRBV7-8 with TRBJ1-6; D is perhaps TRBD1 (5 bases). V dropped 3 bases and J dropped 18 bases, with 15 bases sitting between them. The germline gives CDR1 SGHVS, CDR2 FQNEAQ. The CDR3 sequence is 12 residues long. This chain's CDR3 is CASSFDRGVAHF. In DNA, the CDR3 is TGTGCCAGCAGCTTCGACAGAGGAGTTGCCCACTTT.

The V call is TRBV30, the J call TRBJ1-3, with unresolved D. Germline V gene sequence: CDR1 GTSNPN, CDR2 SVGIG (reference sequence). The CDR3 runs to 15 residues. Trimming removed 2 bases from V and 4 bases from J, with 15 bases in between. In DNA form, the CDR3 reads TGTGCCTGGAGTCGGCGTGTAGTTAACGGAAACACCATATATTTT. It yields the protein CAWSRRVVNGNTIYF.

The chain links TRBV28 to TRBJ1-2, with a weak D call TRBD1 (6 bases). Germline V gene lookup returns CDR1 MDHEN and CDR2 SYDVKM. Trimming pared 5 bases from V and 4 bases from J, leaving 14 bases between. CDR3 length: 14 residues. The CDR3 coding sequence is TGTGCCAGCAGTAGTACAGGGATTGGCTATGGCTACACCTTC. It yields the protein CASSSTGIGYGYTF.

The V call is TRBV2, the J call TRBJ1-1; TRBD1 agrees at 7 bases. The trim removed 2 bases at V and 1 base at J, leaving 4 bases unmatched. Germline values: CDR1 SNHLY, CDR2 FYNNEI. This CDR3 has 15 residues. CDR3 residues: CASSERGRGNTEAFF. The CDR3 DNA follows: TGTGCCAGCAGTGAAAGGGGGCGCGGGAACACTGAAGCTTTCTTT.

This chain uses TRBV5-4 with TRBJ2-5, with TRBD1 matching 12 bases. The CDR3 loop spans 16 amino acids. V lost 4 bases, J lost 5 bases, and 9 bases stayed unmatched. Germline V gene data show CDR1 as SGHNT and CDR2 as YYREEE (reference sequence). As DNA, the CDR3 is TGTGCCAGCAGCCCCCGGGACAGGGGGCTCGGTGAGACCCAGTACTTC. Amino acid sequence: CASSPRDRGLGETQYF. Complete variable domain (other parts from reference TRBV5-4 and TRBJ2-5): ETGVTQSPTHLIKTRGQQVTLRCSSQSGHNTVSWYQQALGQGPQFIFQYYREEENGRGNFPPRFSGLQFPNYSSELNVNALELDDSALYLCASSPRDRGLGETQYFGPGTRLLVL.

In DNA form, the CDR3 reads TGTGCCAGCAGCCCCTGGGGGGGAGAGACAGATACGCAGTATTTT. Translation gives CASSPWGGETDTQYF. The J gene is TRBJ2-3, the V gene TRBV7-8, with 7 bases lining up with TRBD2. The junction had 8 bases not matched to a gene; V was cut back by 5 bases and J by 3 bases. The germline V gene has CDR1 SGHVS and CDR2 FQNEAQ. The CDR3 has 15 amino acids.

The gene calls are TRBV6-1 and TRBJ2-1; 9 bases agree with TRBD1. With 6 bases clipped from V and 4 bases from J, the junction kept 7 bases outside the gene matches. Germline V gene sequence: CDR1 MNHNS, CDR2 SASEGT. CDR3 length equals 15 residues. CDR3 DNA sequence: TGTGCCAGCAGCGGGACAGGGTTACTTTACAATGAGCAGTTCTTC. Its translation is CASSGTGLLYNEQFF.

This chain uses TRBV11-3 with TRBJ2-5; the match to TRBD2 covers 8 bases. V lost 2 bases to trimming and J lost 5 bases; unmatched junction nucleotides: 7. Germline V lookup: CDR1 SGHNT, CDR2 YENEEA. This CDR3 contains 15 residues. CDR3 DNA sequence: TGTGCCAGCAGCTTACGCGGGGGGCCAGGGGAGACCCAGTACTTC. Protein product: CASSLRGGPGETQYF.

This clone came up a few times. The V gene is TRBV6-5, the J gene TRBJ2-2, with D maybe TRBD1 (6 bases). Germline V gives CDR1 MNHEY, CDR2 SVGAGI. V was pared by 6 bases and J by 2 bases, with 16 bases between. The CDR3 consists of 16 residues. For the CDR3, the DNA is TGTGCCAGCAGATACCCGACAGGTTTCAACACCGGGGAGCTGTTTTTT. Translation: CASRYPTGFNTGELFF.

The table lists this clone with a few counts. CDR3 sequence: CAISESLLPGTGELFF. CDR3 bases: TGTGCCATCAGTGAGTCCTTACTGCCGGGCACCGGGGAGCTGTTTTTT. This rearrangement joins TRBV10-3 to TRBJ2-2; D gene ambiguous. This CDR3 is 16 amino acids long. V lost 0 bases and J 4 bases, leaving 12 bases between the germline ends. From germline, CDR1 is ENHRY and CDR2 SYGVKD.

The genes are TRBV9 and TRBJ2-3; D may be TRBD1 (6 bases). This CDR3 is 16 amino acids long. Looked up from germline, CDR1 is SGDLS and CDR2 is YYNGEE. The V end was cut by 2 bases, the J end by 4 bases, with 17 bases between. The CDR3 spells CASSVSSHRDPDTQYF. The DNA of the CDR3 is TGTGCCAGCAGCGTCTCCTCCCACAGGGATCCAGATACGCAGTATTTT.

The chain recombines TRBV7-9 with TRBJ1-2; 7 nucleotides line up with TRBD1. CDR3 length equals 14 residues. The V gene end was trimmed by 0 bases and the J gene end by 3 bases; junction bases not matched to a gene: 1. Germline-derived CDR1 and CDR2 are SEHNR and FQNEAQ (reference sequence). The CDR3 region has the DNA TGTGCCAGCAGCTTAGCGGGACAGCACTATGGCTACACCTTC. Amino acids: CASSLAGQHYGYTF.

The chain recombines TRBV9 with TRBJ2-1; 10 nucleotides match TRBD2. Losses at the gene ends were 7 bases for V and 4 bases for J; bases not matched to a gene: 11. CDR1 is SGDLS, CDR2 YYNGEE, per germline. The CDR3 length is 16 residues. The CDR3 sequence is CASGPRLAGRYNEQFF. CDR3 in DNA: TGTGCCAGCGGTCCGCGACTAGCGGGCCGTTACAATGAGCAGTTCTTC.

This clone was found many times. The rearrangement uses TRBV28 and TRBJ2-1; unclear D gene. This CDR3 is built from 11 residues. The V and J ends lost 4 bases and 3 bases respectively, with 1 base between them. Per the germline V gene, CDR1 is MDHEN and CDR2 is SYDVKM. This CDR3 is CASSYYNEQFF. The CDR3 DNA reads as TGTGCCAGCAGTTACTACAATGAGCAGTTCTTC.

The CDR3 sequence: CASSEQNNQPQHF. DNA for the CDR3: TGTGCCAGCAGTGAACAGAACAATCAGCCCCAGCATTTT. V and J are TRBV2 and TRBJ1-5; D gene ambiguous. The CDR3 is made up of 13 amino acids. V dropped 2 bases and J dropped 3 bases, with 5 bases sitting between them. Germline values: CDR1 SNHLY, CDR2 FYNNEI.

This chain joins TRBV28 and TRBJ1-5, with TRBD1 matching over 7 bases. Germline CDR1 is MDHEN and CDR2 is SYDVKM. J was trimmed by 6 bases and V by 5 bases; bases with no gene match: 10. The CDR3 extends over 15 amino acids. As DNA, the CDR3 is TGTGCCAGCAGTACGGGCGGGGCAGGGGGTCAGCCCCAGCATTTT. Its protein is CASSTGGAGGQPQHF. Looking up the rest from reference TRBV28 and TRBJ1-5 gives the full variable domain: DVKVTQSSRYLVKRTGEKVFLECVQDMDHENMFWYRQDPGLGLRLIYFSYDVKMKEKGDIPEGYSVSREKKERFSLILESASTNQTSMYLCASSTGGAGGQPQHFGDGTRLSIL.

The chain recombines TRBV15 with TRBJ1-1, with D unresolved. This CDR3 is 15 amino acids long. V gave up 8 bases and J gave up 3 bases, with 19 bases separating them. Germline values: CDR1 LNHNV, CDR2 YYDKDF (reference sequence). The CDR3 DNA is TGTGCCACCGGCGCAGGTAATTTCATGCACACTGAAGCTTTCTTT. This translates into CATGAGNFMHTEAFF. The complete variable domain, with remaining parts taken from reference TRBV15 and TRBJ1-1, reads DAMVIQNPRYQVTQFGKPVTLSCSQTLNHNVMYWYQQKSSQAPKLLFHYYDKDFNNEADTPDNFQSRRPNTSFCFLDIRSPGLGDTAMYLCATGAGNFMHTEAFFGQGTRLTVV.